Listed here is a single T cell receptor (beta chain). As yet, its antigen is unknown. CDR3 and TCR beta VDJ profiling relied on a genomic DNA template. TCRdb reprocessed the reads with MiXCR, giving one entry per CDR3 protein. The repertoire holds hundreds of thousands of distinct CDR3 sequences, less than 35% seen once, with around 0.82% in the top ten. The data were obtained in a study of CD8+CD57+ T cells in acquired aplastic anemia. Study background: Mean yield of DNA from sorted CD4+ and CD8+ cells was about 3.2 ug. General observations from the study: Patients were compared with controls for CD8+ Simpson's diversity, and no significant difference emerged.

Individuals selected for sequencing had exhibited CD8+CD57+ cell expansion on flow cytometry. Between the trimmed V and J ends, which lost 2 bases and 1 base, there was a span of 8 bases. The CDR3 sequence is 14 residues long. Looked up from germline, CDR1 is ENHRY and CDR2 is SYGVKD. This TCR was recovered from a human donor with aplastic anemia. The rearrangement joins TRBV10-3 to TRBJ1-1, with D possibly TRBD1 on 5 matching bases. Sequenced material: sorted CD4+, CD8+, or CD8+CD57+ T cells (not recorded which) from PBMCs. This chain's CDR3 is CAISEQGANTEAFF. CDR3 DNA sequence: TGTGCCATCAGTGAGCAGGGAGCGAACACTGAAGCTTTCTTT.